Detailed here is one T cell receptor (beta chain). Antigen unknown. CD45RO-CCR7+CD27+CD95- marked naive CD8+ T cells. These data are taken from a study of CXCR3-negative and CXCR3-positive naive CD8 T cells. Findings and caveats of the study: For CXCR3-positive naive cells, TRB CDR3s were more hydrophobic than those of CXCR3-negative naive cells.

Germline V gene data show CDR1 as SGHDN and CDR2 as FVKESK. The CDR3 is 16 residues long. Researchers prepared the TRB cDNA libraries using 5' RACE with UMI labels. No DNA is given; TCRdb re-called the 5' RACE reads and lists each CDR3 protein once. The table for this sample gives around 95,000 distinct CDR3 sequences. This receptor was taken from a human donor in good health. Some clones in this sample may be carry-over from other donors' samples. The chain combines TRBV14 with TRBJ2-1. Sequencing was carried out using naive CXCR3+ CD8+ T cells from blood. The subset was: CD45RO-CCR7+CD27+CD95- naive CD8+ T cells expressing CXCR3 (TNR3+). The CDR3 sequence: CASSQESSSIYNEQFF.